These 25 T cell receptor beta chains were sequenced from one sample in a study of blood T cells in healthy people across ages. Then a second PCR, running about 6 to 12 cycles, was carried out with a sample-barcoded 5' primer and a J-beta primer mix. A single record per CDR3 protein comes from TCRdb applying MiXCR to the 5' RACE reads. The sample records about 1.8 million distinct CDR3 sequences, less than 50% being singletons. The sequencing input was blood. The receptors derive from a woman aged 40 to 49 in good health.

The CDR3 loop is CASSQDLVGADERNSPLHF. The DNA of the CDR3 is TGCGCCAGCAGCCAAGATCTTGTCGGGGCCGATGAACGGAATTCACCCCTCCACTTT. The gene calls are TRBV4-3 and TRBJ1-6; a possible D gene is TRBD1 (5 bases). Germline assignment: CDR1 LGHNA and CDR2 YSLEER. The CDR3 covers 19 residues. V was cut by 0 bases and J by 7 bases, with 22 bases left in between.

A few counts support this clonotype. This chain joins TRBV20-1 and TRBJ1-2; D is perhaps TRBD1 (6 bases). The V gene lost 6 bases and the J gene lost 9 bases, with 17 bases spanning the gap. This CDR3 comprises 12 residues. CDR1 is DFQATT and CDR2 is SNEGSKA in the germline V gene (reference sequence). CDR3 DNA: TGCAGTGCCCCGCTTGGGGGCTGGAGCTACACCTTC. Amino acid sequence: CSAPLGGWSYTF.

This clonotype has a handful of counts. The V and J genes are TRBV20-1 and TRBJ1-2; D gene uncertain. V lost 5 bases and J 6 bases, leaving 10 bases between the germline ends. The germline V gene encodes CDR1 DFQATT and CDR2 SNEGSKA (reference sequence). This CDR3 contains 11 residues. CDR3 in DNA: TGCAGTGCTCAGGACGGGGATGGCTACACCTTC. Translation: CSAQDGDGYTF.

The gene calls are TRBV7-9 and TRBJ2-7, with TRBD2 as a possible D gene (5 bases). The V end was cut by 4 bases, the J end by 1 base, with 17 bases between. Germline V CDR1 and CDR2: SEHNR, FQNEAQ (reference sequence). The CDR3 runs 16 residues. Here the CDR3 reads CASSSTQHSGSYEQYF. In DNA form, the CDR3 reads TGTGCCAGCAGCTCTACACAACACAGCGGTTCCTACGAGCAGTACTTC.

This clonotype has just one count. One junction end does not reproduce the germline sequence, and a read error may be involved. The CDR3 sequence: CASSSAVNEKLFF. The DNA of the CDR3 is TGTGCTAGCAGCTCAGCCGTTAATGAAAAACTGTTTTTT. The rearrangement links TRBV7-7 to TRBJ1-4; D gene ambiguous. The germline V gene encodes CDR1 SSHAT and CDR2 FNYEAQ (reference sequence). This CDR3 contains 13 residues.

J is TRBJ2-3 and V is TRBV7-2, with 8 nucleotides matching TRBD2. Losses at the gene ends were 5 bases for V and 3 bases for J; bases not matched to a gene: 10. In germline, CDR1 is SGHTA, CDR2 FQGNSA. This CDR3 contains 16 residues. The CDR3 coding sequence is TGTGCCAGCAGCACCCGGTCACTAGCGGTAACAGATACGCAGTATTTT. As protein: CASSTRSLAVTDTQYF.

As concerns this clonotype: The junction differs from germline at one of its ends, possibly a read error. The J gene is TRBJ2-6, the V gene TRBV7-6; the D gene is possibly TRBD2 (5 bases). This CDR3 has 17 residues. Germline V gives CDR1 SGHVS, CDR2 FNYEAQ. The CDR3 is CAGSLEGATSGANVLTF. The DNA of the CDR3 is TGTGCCGGCAGCTTAGAGGGAGCAACCTCTGGGGCCAACGTCCTGACTTTC. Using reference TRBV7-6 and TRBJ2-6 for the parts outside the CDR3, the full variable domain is GAGVSQSPRYKVTKRGQDVALRCDPISGHVSLYWYRQALGQGPEFLTYFNYEAQQDKSGLPNDRFSAERPEGSISTLTIQRTEQRDSAMYRCAGSLEGATSGANVLTFGAGSRLTVL.

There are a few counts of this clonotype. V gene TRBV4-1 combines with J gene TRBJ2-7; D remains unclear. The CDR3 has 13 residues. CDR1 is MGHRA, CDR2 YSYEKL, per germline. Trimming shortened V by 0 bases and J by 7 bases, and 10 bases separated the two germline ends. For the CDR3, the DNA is TGCGCCAGCAGCCAAGATGCCGGAGAGGAGCAGTACTTC. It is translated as CASSQDAGEEQYF.

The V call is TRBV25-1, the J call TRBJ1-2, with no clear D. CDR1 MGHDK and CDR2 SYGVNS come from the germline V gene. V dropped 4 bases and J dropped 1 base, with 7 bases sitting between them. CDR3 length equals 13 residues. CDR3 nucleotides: TGTGCCAGCAGTGCCAGCTTTAACTATGGCTACACCTTC. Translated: CASSASFNYGYTF.

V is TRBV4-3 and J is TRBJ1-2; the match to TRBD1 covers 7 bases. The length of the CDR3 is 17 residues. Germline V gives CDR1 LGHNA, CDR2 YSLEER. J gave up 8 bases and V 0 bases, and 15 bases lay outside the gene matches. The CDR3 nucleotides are TGCGCCAGCAGCCAAGAAGGAACAGAGGGGGCGCTGGACGGCTACACCTTC. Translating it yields CASSQEGTEGALDGYTF.

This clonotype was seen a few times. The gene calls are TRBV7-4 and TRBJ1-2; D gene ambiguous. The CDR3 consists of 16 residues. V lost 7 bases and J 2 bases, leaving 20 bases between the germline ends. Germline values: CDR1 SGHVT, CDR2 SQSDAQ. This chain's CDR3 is CASTPRPLTGNYGYTF. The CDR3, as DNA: TGTGCCAGCACCCCGCGGCCTCTCACCGGCAACTATGGCTACACCTTC.

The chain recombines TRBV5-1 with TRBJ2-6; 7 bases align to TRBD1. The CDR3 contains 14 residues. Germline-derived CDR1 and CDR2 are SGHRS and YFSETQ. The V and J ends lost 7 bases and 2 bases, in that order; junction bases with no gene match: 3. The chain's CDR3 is CASHRGPGANVLTF. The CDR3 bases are TGCGCCAGCCACAGGGGTCCTGGGGCCAACGTCCTGACTTTC. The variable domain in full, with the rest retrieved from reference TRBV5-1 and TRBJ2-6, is KAGVTQTPRYLIKTRGQQVTLSCSPISGHRSVSWYQQTPGQGLQFLFEYFSETQRNKGNFPGRFSGRQFSNSRSEMNVSTLELGDSALYLCASHRGPGANVLTFGAGSRLTVL.

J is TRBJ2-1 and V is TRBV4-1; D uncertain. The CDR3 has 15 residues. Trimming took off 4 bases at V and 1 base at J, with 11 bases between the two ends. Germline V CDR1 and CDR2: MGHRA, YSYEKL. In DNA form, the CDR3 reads TGCGCCAGCAGCCGAGAAGACACTTCCTACAATGAGCAGTTCTTC. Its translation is CASSREDTSYNEQFF.

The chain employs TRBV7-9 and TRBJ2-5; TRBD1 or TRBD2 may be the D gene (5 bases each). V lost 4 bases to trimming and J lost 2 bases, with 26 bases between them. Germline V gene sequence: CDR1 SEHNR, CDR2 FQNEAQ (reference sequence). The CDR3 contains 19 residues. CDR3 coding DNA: TGTGCCAGCAGCTCGACGATAGCACGAACCACGGGACGACAAGAGACCCAGTACTTC. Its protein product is CASSSTIARTTGRQETQYF.

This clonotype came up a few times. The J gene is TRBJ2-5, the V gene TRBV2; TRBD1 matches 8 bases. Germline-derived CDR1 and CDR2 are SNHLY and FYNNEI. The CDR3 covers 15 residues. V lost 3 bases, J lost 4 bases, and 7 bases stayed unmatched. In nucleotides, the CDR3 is TGTGCCAGCAGTGAGATTGGACAGGGACGAGAGACCCAGTACTTC. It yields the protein CASSEIGQGRETQYF.

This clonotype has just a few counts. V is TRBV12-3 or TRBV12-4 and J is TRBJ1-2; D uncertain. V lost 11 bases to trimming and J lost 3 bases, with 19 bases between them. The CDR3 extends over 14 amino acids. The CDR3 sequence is CALRHGRGDYGYTF. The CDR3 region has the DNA TGTGCCTTACGTCACGGGCGAGGCGACTATGGCTACACCTTC.

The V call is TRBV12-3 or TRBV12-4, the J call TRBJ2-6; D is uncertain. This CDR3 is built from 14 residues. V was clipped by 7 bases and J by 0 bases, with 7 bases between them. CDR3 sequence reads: CASNTNSGANVLTF. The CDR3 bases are TGTGCCAGCAATACAAACTCTGGGGCCAACGTCCTGACTTTC.

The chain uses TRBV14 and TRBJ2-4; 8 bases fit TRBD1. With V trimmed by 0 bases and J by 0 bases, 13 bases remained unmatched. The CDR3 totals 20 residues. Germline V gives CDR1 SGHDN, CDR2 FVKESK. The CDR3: CASSQDWGTGPTLAKNIQYF. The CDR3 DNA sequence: TGTGCCAGCAGCCAAGATTGGGGGACAGGCCCGACACTAGCCAAAAACATTCAGTACTTC.

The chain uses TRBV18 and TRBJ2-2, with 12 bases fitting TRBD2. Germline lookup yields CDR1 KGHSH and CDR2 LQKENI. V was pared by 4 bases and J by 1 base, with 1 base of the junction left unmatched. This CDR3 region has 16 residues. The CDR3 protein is CASSRGLAGNTGELFF. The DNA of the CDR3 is TGTGCCAGCTCACGGGGACTAGCGGGGAACACCGGGGAGCTGTTTTTT.

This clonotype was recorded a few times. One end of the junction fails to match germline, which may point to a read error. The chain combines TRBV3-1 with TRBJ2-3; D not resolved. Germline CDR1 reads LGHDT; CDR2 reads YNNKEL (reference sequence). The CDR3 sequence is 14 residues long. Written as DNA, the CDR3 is TGCGCCAGCAGCCAAGATGTGGGGACAGATACGCAGTATTTT. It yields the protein CASSQDVGTDTQYF.

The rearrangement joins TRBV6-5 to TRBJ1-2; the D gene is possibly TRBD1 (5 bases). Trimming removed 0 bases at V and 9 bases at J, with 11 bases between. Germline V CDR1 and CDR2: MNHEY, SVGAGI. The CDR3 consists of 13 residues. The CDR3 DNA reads TGTGCCAGCAGTTACTCGGGGGGGATCAGCTACACCTTC. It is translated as CASSYSGGISYTF.

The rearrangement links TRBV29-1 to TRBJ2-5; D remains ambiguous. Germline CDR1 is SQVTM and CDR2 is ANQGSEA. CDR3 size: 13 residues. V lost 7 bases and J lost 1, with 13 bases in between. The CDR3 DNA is TGCAGCGCCCTCGAGGCCTCCCAAGAGACCCAGTACTTC. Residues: CSALEASQETQYF.

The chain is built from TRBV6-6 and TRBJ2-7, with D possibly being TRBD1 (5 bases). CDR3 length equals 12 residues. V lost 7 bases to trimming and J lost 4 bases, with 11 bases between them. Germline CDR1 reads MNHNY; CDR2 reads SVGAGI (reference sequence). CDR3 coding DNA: TGTGCCAGCACTTCCCCAGGGTACGAGCAGTACTTC. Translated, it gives CASTSPGYEQYF.

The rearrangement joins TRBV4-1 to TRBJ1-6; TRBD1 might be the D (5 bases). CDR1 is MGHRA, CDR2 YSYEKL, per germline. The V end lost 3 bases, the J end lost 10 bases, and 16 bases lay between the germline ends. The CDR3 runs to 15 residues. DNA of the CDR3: TGCGCCAGCAGCCAGGACCGGGACGCCTTGTCACCCCTCCACTTT. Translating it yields CASSQDRDALSPLHF.

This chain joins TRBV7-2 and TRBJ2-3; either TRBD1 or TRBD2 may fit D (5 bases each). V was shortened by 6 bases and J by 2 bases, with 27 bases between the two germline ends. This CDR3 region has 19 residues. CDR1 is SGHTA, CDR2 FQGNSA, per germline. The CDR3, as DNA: TGTGCCAGCAGAGGCGTGGGGGTGGGACGCCCCCTGACCACAGATACGCAGTATTTT. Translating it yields CASRGVGVGRPLTTDTQYF.